The 28 T cell receptor beta chains below were found in one sample sequenced in a study of post-analysis software for immune sequencing data. General study results and limits: When patients were compared with controls, a handful of TRBV segments were more frequent, TRBV5-6, TRBV5-1 and TRBV20-1 among them.

TCR beta cDNA libraries had unique molecular identifiers. TCRdb fed the PCR reads into MiXCR, producing one record per CDR3 protein. The sample includes roughly 570,000 distinct CDR3 sequences, approximately 31% of them seen just once. Their specific antigens are unknown. Sequenced sample: blood. The receptors were gathered from a girl aged 2-17 years with multiple sclerosis.

This sequence joins TRBV27 and TRBJ2-1, with 10 bases fitting TRBD1. Germline CDR1 reads MNHEY; CDR2 reads SMNVEV (reference sequence). CDR3 length: 18 amino acids. V shed 4 bases and J 9 bases; nucleotides not matched to a gene: 18. For the CDR3, the DNA is TGTGCCAGCAGTTCCTTAGCCGCCGGGACAGGGGTCCGGGGTGAGCAGTTCTTC. Translation: CASSSLAAGTGVRGEQFF.

This chain connects TRBV9 to TRBJ2-7; 7 bases are shared with TRBD1. The V and J ends lost 3 bases and 2 bases, in that order; junction bases with no gene match: 8. Germline V gives CDR1 SGDLS, CDR2 YYNGEE. CDR3 size: 15 residues. The CDR3 reads CASSAEGTDPYEQYF. CDR3 in DNA: TGTGCCAGCAGCGCCGAGGGGACAGACCCCTACGAGCAGTACTTC.

This clonotype was detected a few times. The J gene is TRBJ2-1, the V gene TRBV7-9; unclear D gene. Per the germline V gene, CDR1 is SEHNR and CDR2 is FQNEAQ (reference sequence). This CDR3 contains 13 residues. V was cut by 6 bases and J by 9 bases, with 15 bases left in between. The CDR3 loop is CASSLPVTVEQFF. CDR3 coding DNA: TGTGCCAGCAGTCTCCCGGTGACTGTTGAGCAGTTCTTC.

There are a few counts of this clonotype. Germline and junction disagree at one end, which may indicate a read error. The V gene is TRBV20-1, the J gene TRBJ2-7, with D perhaps assigned TRBD1 or TRBD2 (6 bases each). The CDR3 contains 15 residues. Germline V gene lookup returns CDR1 DFQATT and CDR2 SNEGSKA (reference sequence). This CDR3 is CSAGDLGGLPYEQYF. DNA for the CDR3: TGCAGTGCTGGAGATCTGGGGGGCCTGCCCTACGAGCAGTACTTC.

V is TRBV29-1 and J is TRBJ2-3, with 11 bases aligning to TRBD1. This CDR3 spans 14 amino acids. Trimming removed 6 bases from V and 4 bases from J; junction bases left unmatched: 6. Germline V gene sequence: CDR1 SQVTM, CDR2 ANQGSEA. The CDR3 DNA reads TGCAGCGTCAAGGGACAGGGGGGTGCAGATACGCAGTATTTT. Protein product: CSVKGQGGADTQYF.

This clonotype has at least ten counts. The chain has TRBV20-1 and TRBJ2-3, with 10 bases fitting TRBD2. V lost 2 bases to trimming and J lost 2 bases; unmatched junction nucleotides: 4. Germline assignment: CDR1 DFQATT and CDR2 SNEGSKA (reference sequence). This CDR3 region has 15 residues. CDR3 DNA: TGCAGTGCTAGACCACTAGCGGGGTTCACAGATACGCAGTATTTT. Residues: CSARPLAGFTDTQYF.

The CDR3 sequence: CASSYAGTRRGYTF. CDR3 bases: TGTGCCAGCAGTTACGCGGGGACCCGGCGGGGCTACACCTTC. V usage is TRBV6-5 and J usage is TRBJ1-2, with D perhaps TRBD1 (5 bases). CDR3 length: 14 amino acids. The germline gives CDR1 MNHEY, CDR2 SVGAGI. The V end was cut by 2 bases, the J end by 8 bases, with 15 bases between.

This clonotype has a count of ten or more. V gene TRBV5-1 combines with J gene TRBJ2-1; 16 positions agree with TRBD2. The CDR3 length is 18 residues. Germline CDR1 is SGHRS and CDR2 is YFSETQ. J lost 2 bases, V lost 4 bases, and 6 bases had no gene match. CDR3 DNA: TGCGCCAGCAGCCGCGGGACTAGCGGGGGGGCCGCCTACAATGAGCAGTTCTTC. Protein: CASSRGTSGGAAYNEQFF.

The chain is built from TRBV6-5 and TRBJ2-2, with D uncertain. The CDR3 covers 12 residues. In germline, CDR1 is MNHEY, CDR2 SVGAGI. The germline V and J ends were trimmed by 0 bases and 6 bases, with 2 bases remaining between them. CDR3: CASSYSAGELFF. For the CDR3, the DNA is TGTGCCAGCAGTTACTCCGCCGGGGAGCTGTTTTTT.

The chain combines TRBV6-5 with TRBJ1-1; D call uncertain. Between the trimmed V and J ends, which lost 6 bases and 5 bases, there was a span of 16 bases. The CDR3 totals 14 residues. The germline gives CDR1 MNHEY, CDR2 SVGAGI. CDR3 sequence (DNA): TGTGCCAGCAGCCGCGGAGGGTTGGGGACTGAAGCTTTCTTT. Its protein product is CASSRGGLGTEAFF.

This clonotype was detected a few times. This chain links TRBV7-8 with TRBJ1-6; unclear D gene. The germline V and J ends were trimmed by 4 bases and 0 bases, with 10 bases remaining between them. Germline V lookup: CDR1 SGHVS, CDR2 FQNEAQ. This CDR3 comprises 16 residues. The CDR3 sequence is CASSSTKYSYNSPLHF. CDR3 in DNA: TGTGCCAGCAGCTCCACCAAATACTCCTATAATTCACCCCTCCACTTT. The full variable domain, rest sourced from reference TRBV7-8 and TRBJ1-6, is GAGVSQSPRYKVAKRGQDVALRCDPISGHVSLFWYQQALGQGPEFLTYFQNEAQLDKSGLPSDRFFAERPEGSVSTLKIQRTQQEDSAVYLCASSSTKYSYNSPLHFGNGTRLTVT.

This clonotype has just one count. V is TRBV5-1 and J is TRBJ2-5, with a weak D call TRBD1 (6 bases). Trimming took off 4 bases at V and 1 base at J, with 11 bases between the two ends. Looked up from germline, CDR1 is SGHRS and CDR2 is YFSETQ. This CDR3 region has 14 residues. CDR3 sequence reads: CASSRTTGQETQYF. The CDR3 bases are TGCGCCAGCAGCCGGACGACAGGCCAAGAGACCCAGTACTTC.

The chain uses TRBV20-1 and TRBJ2-4; D is unresolved. CDR1 and CDR2 (germline): DFQATT, SNEGSKA (reference sequence). The germline V and J ends were trimmed by 6 bases and 4 bases, with 7 bases remaining between them. The CDR3 extends over 11 amino acids. CDR3 nucleotides: TGCAGTGCCGGACCGAAAAACATTCAGTACTTC. The encoded protein is CSAGPKNIQYF.

This clonotype was detected only a few times. V and J are TRBV15 and TRBJ2-3; TRBD1 or TRBD2 may be the D gene (6 bases each). CDR1 is LNHNV, CDR2 YYDKDF, per germline (reference sequence). The CDR3 loop spans 15 amino acids. Between the trimmed V and J ends, which lost 5 bases and 3 bases, there was a span of 15 bases. The CDR3 region is CATSEDGGQTDTQYF. The CDR3 coding sequence is TGTGCCACCAGCGAGGACGGGGGCCAAACAGATACGCAGTATTTT.

V usage is TRBV5-1 and J usage is TRBJ2-3; D gene ambiguous. The CDR3 contains 14 residues. Germline lookup yields CDR1 SGHRS and CDR2 YFSETQ. Trimming stripped 0 bases from V and 4 bases from J, with 9 bases between. This CDR3 reads CASSLGTSSDTQYF. As DNA, the CDR3 is TGCGCCAGCAGCTTGGGGACCTCCTCAGATACGCAGTATTTT. Full variable domain (remainder filled in from reference TRBV5-1 and TRBJ2-3): KAGVTQTPRYLIKTRGQQVTLSCSPISGHRSVSWYQQTPGQGLQFLFEYFSETQRNKGNFPGRFSGRQFSNSRSEMNVSTLELGDSALYLCASSLGTSSDTQYFGPGTRLTVL.

This clonotype appeared a few times. The chain has TRBV2 and TRBJ1-2, with a tentative D call TRBD1 (6 bases). CDR1 SNHLY and CDR2 FYNNEI come from the germline V gene. The germline V and J ends were trimmed by 2 bases and 8 bases, with 9 bases remaining between them. The CDR3 spans 12 residues. For the CDR3, the DNA is TGTGCCAGCAGTGAATCAGGGGTCGGCTACACCTTC. Protein product: CASSESGVGYTF. Supplemented by reference TRBV2 and TRBJ1-2, the full variable domain reads EPEVTQTPSHQVTQMGQEVILRCVPISNHLYFYWYRQILGQKVEFLVSFYNNEISEKSEIFDDQFSVERPDGSNFTLKIRSTKLEDSAMYFCASSESGVGYTFGSGTRLTVV.

The CDR3 is CASSPWSAGGQETQYF. CDR3 coding DNA: TGTGCCAGCAGCCCCTGGTCGGCGGGGGGTCAAGAGACCCAGTACTTC. The chain combines TRBV3-1 with TRBJ2-5; 8 bases align to TRBD2. V gave up 4 bases and J gave up 2 bases; unmatched junction bases: 9. Looked up from germline, CDR1 is LGHDT and CDR2 is YNNKEL (reference sequence). This CDR3 spans 16 amino acids.

This clonotype was found a few times. The chain employs TRBV5-1 and TRBJ2-5, with D perhaps matching TRBD1 or TRBD2 (5 bases each). The germline V gene has CDR1 SGHRS and CDR2 YFSETQ. Trimming pared 0 bases from V and 4 bases from J, leaving 13 bases between. The CDR3 spans 15 residues. The CDR3 coding sequence is TGCGCCAGCAGCTTGGCCGGGGCTTTGTTAGAGACCCAGTACTTC. It is translated as CASSLAGALLETQYF.

This clonotype appeared a few times. The chain recombines TRBV6-6 with TRBJ2-1, with 7 nucleotides matching TRBD2. Germline lookup yields CDR1 MNHNY and CDR2 SVGAGI (reference sequence). The CDR3 sequence is 17 residues long. V trimming: 0 bases; J trimming: 4 bases; junction bases outside the gene matches: 9. In DNA form, the CDR3 reads TGTGCCAGCAGTTACTCCCGGGAGAGCGGGGATTACAATGAGCAGTTCTTC. Amino acid sequence: CASSYSRESGDYNEQFF.

The chain recombines TRBV7-6 with TRBJ2-5; D gene unclear. The CDR3 length is 13 residues. V lost 3 bases to trimming and J lost 7 bases, with 12 bases between them. The germline gives CDR1 SGHVS, CDR2 FNYEAQ. The DNA for the CDR3 is TGTGCCAGCAGCTTGGGTCCGGATGGGACCCAGTACTTC. Residues: CASSLGPDGTQYF.

This clonotype was seen ten or more times. This rearrangement joins TRBV4-1 to TRBJ2-7; no firm D call. Germline-derived CDR1 and CDR2 are MGHRA and YSYEKL. The CDR3 is 14 residues long. V was cut by 0 bases and J by 3 bases, with 9 bases left in between. CDR3 coding DNA: TGCGCCAGCAGCCAAGATTCGTGGGACTACGAGCAGTACTTC. This gives the protein CASSQDSWDYEQYF.

A few counts support this clonotype. The chain has TRBV3-1 and TRBJ2-3; no reliable D call. Per the germline V gene, CDR1 is LGHDT and CDR2 is YNNKEL (reference sequence). The CDR3 contains 14 residues. Trimming left V 2 bases short and J 0 bases short, with 6 bases between. As DNA, the CDR3 is TGTGCCAGCAGCCAACAACTTAGCACAGATACGCAGTATTTT. It is translated as CASSQQLSTDTQYF.

This clonotype was recorded a few times. The rearrangement uses TRBV12-3 or TRBV12-4 and TRBJ1-2; no clear D gene. The CDR3 is 12 amino acids. Trimming stripped 5 bases from V and 7 bases from J, with 11 bases between. The CDR3 bases are TGTGCCAGCAGTCCCAGCACACCTGGCTACACCTTC. As protein: CASSPSTPGYTF.

V is TRBV5-1 and J is TRBJ2-4; 7 nucleotides align to TRBD2. This CDR3 region has 13 residues. Germline CDR1 SGHRS, CDR2 YFSETQ. J gave up 8 bases and V 0 bases, and 2 bases lay outside the gene matches. This CDR3 is CASSLEGGDIQYF. The CDR3 DNA reads as TGCGCCAGCAGCTTGGAGGGAGGGGACATTCAGTACTTC.

The chain combines TRBV11-2 with TRBJ2-1; D uncertain. The CDR3 extends over 14 amino acids. From germline, CDR1 is SGHAT and CDR2 FQNNGV. Trimming left V 5 bases short and J 7 bases short, with 15 bases between. CDR3 sequence (DNA): TGTGCCAGCAGCCTCCCAAGGTCGGCGAATGAGCAGTTCTTC. Its protein product is CASSLPRSANEQFF.

The chain combines TRBV20-1 with TRBJ1-1, with a tentative D call TRBD1 (5 bases). Trimming left V 7 bases short and J 0 bases short, with 18 bases between. The germline gives CDR1 DFQATT, CDR2 SNEGSKA (reference sequence). This CDR3 has 15 residues. CDR3 coding DNA: TGCAGTGTTGACCTCACGGGACCTCTGAACACTGAAGCTTTCTTT. Translating gives CSVDLTGPLNTEAFF.

A few counts support this clonotype. The chain is built from TRBV29-1 and TRBJ1-1; TRBD1 might be the D (5 bases). Trimming shortened V by 4 bases and J by 3 bases, and 15 bases separated the two germline ends. This CDR3 region has 14 residues. The germline gives CDR1 SQVTM, CDR2 ANQGSEA. CDR3 nucleotide sequence: TGCAGCGTTGGGCCGGGGGTCGGATACACTGAAGCTTTCTTT. It translates to CSVGPGVGYTEAFF.

This clonotype was found many times. The CDR3 nucleotides are TGCAGTGCCCCGACACCGTCCTACGAGCAGTACTTC. Protein: CSAPTPSYEQYF. The V call is TRBV20-1, the J call TRBJ2-7; D gene uncertain. Germline V gives CDR1 DFQATT, CDR2 SNEGSKA (reference sequence). CDR3 size: 12 residues. Trimming stripped 6 bases from V and 1 base from J, with 10 bases between.